This paragraph reports one TCR beta chain. This clonotype was seen many times. Its recognized antigen is unknown. Nothing much larger sits one base from this clone, and base qualities are not available. Libraries from unsorted PBMCs were made from 2 million PBMCs kept in RNAlater at -80 degrees C until RNA extraction. The multiple sclerosis patients were enrolled in a US clinical protocol that used magnetic resonance imaging to evaluate disease progression. Peripheral blood was subjected to Ficoll-Hypaque density gradient centrifugation to isolate PBMCs, which were then cryopreserved in liquid nitrogen. This record belongs to a study of neurological immune-mediated disorders (dated by TCRdb to about 2019). Describing the broader study: Among the roughly 34 multiple sclerosis patients, relapsing-remitting MS was present in some 30 and secondary progressive MS was present in 3. The study compared peripheral blood TCR-beta repertoires of HTLV-I-associated myelopathy (HAM/TSP) patients, multiple sclerosis patients and healthy controls using UMI-based sequencing. The 90 to 120 TCR-beta libraries covered PBMC samples along with longitudinal samples, technical triplicates, and paired sorted CD4+ and CD8+ T-cell subsets. The cohort was made up of approximately 69 subjects, consisting of around 14 HAM/TSP patients, around 35 multiple sclerosis patients and around 20 healthy controls.

cDNA synthesis used template-switch 5'RACE with a primer carrying a 10-nucleotide random unique molecular identifier tagging each TCR transcript. Every sequencing run yielded over 170 million TCR-beta sequences covering 15-18 subjects. The RNeasy kit was used for extraction of total RNA. Using the KAPA Real-time Library Amplification kit, TCR-beta VDJ regions were amplified with primers for the TCR constant region and the 5'RACE anchor. Sample indexes and Illumina adaptors were added in a first PCR, and a second PCR then increased library yield. After Ampure bead purification, the TCR product of roughly 650 bp was size-selected on a 2% E-gel SizeSelection system. Before pooling, library quality was checked on a Bioanalyzer, concentration was measured with Qubit, and libraries were quantified with the Kapa Library Quantification kit. An Illumina HiSeq 2500 was used to sequence the libraries paired-end at 2 x 150 bp. To increase sequence diversity, about 25-31% phiX was spiked into each library pool. For the original study's pipeline: Quality-filtered reads were processed with the UMI-based MiGEC pipeline, which removed over 75% of raw TCR sequences during error correction. IMGT germline references were used for alignment of VDJ genes, and clonotypes were defined by a unique CDR3 amino acid sequence together with V-J genes. Clonal expansion, Shannon diversity and CDR3 relatedness were evaluated with VDJtools (CalcPairwiseDistances, ClusterSamples), while phylogenetic trees were built in CLCbio workbench. Clones with at least 8 unique UMIs were defined as expanded, with this threshold being based on coefficient-of-variation modelling across technical triplicates. Using fastp at Q25 and MiXCR, TCRdb reprocessed the public reads and kept productive beta chains. Every CDR3 protein is listed once, alongside the most common genes and DNA of its rows. The V and J calls reflect TCRdb's pipeline rather than the authors' work. The sample profile shows around 130,000 distinct CDR3 sequences; about 3.4% of them were found once. Of the sample, over 1% falls within the top ten clones.

What the study reported, not specific to this receptor: In a phylogenetic analysis, the repertoires of 18 out of 34 MS patients fell into a single cluster of related CDR3 sequences, pointing to a possible signature at the repertoire level. No identical CDR3 amino acid sequences were shared among expanded clones across subjects, suggesting private TCR-beta repertoires in all groups. The highest TCR clonal expansion was observed in HAM/TSP patients, whereas the lowest was observed in MS patients, even when compared with healthy controls. No association of the MS cluster with clinical or MRI features was observed, and the need for larger cohorts was stated by the authors.

The sample comprised PBMCs. The clonotype was recovered from a woman aged 30 to 39 with multiple sclerosis.

CDR3 reads: CAITSTGLANEQFF. Read as DNA, the sequence is TGTGCCATCACCTCGACAGGGCTTGCCAATGAGCAGTTCTTC. This chain is built from TRBV10-3 and TRBJ2-1, with 7 junctional bases fitting TRBD1. The V end gives up 7 bases and the J end 6 bases, leaving 9 bases in the junction not matched to a gene. CDR1 and CDR2 were assigned from the germline V gene as ENHRY and SYGVKD. Reading from cysteine to phenylalanine, the CDR3 counts 14 amino acids. Just the 42-base CDR3 DNA is kept, in frame starting at base 1.